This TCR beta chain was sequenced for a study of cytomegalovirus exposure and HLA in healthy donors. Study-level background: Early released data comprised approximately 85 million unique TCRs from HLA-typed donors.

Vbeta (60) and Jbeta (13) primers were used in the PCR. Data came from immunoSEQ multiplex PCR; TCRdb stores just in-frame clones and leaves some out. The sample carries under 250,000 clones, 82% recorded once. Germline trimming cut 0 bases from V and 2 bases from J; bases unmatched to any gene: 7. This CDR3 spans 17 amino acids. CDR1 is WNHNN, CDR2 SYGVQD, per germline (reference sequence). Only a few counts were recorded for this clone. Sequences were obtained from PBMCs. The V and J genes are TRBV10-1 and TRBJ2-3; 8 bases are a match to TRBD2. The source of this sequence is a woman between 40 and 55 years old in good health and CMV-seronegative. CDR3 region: CASSESSTSVYTDTQYF. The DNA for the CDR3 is TGCGCCAGCAGTGAGTCCTCGACTAGCGTGTACACAGATACGCAGTATTTT.